These 17 T cell receptor beta chains originate from one sample sequenced in a study of cytomegalovirus exposure and HLA in healthy donors. 60 Vbeta and 13 Jbeta primers were used in PCR. The method was immunoSEQ multiplex PCR; TCRdb's version includes in-frame clones alone and lacks a portion of them. Of approximately 150,000 clones in the sample, about 79% were seen once. Sequencing was carried out using PBMCs. These receptors all stem from a male donor in good health and CMV-seronegative.

The chain uses TRBV5-5 and TRBJ1-3, with a weak D call TRBD1 (5 bases). Trimming took 6 bases from V and 2 from J, leaving 12 bases between them. The length of the CDR3 is 14 residues. CDR1 and CDR2 from the germline V gene are SGHKS and YYEKEE (reference sequence). The DNA of the CDR3 is TGTGCCAGCATCAGGACACCGCCTGGAAACACCATATATTTT. As protein: CASIRTPPGNTIYF.

V and J are TRBV7-2 and TRBJ1-5; D is unclear. Germline CDR1 is SGHTA and CDR2 is FQGNSA. The germline V and J ends were trimmed by 2 bases and 5 bases, with 7 bases remaining between them. CDR3 length: 13 residues. The CDR3 loop reads CASSLSEDQPQHF. DNA for the CDR3: TGTGCCAGCAGCTTATCGGAGGATCAGCCCCAGCATTTT.

The rearrangement uses TRBV6-1 and TRBJ2-5; possibly TRBD1 for D (6 bases). TRBJ2-7 explains the end of the DNA better; the J call may be wrong. The CDR3 consists of 12 residues. Looked up from germline, CDR1 is MNHNS and CDR2 is SASEGT. DNA of the CDR3: TGTGCCAGCCGGGACACTTCCTACGAGCAGTACTTC. It codes for CASRDTSYEQYF.

This clone was seen more than once but under ten times. The chain uses TRBV11-2 and TRBJ2-1, with 8 bases identical to TRBD1. After removal of 5 bases from V and 8 bases from J, the junction contained 8 bases not matched to a gene. Germline-derived CDR1 and CDR2 are SGHAT and FQNNGV. The CDR3 spans 14 residues. The CDR3 loop is CASSSTGGLDEQFF. In DNA, the CDR3 is TGTGCCAGCAGCAGTACAGGGGGTTTGGATGAGCAGTTCTTC.

The chain carries TRBV5-4 and TRBJ2-1; TRBD2 matches at 7 bases. Germline CDR1 SGHNT, CDR2 YYREEE (reference sequence). The CDR3 consists of 14 residues. V was pared by 2 bases and J by 7 bases, with 6 bases of the junction left unmatched. DNA of the CDR3: TGTGCCAGCAGCTTTGGCAGCGGGGATAATGAGCAGTTCTTC. Protein product: CASSFGSGDNEQFF.

This sequence joins TRBV14 and TRBJ2-7; the D is unclear. Per the germline V gene, CDR1 is SGHDN and CDR2 is FVKESK. The CDR3 covers 13 residues. The germline V and J ends were trimmed by 5 bases and 2 bases, with 10 bases remaining between them. The CDR3 sequence is CASSDLSTYEQYF. CDR3 DNA: TGTGCCAGCAGCGACTTATCTACCTACGAGCAGTACTTC.

The CDR3 here is CASSLNRYEQYF. The CDR3 DNA is TGTGCCAGCAGTCTAAACCGCTACGAGCAGTACTTC. The rearrangement links TRBV27 to TRBJ2-7; no definite D call. Germline-derived CDR1 and CDR2 are MNHEY and SMNVEV (reference sequence). This CDR3 is 12 amino acids long. Trimming cost V 5 bases and J 3 bases, with 8 bases left between them.

This clone was detected a few times. The chain has TRBV10-3 and TRBJ2-1; D may be TRBD2 (6 bases). Germline-derived CDR1 and CDR2 are ENHRY and SYGVKD. The CDR3 totals 14 residues. Trimming cost V 7 bases and J 6 bases, with 16 bases left between them. CDR3 nucleotide sequence: TGTGCCATCACCGATAGCGGACTTGGCAATGAGCAGTTCTTC. It translates to CAITDSGLGNEQFF.

The V and J genes are TRBV5-1 and TRBJ2-5; a weak D match, TRBD2 (6 bases). The length of the CDR3 is 15 residues. The V end was cut by 3 bases, the J end by 4 bases, with 16 bases between. The germline V gene encodes CDR1 SGHRS and CDR2 YFSETQ. Here the CDR3 DNA reads TGCGCCAGCAGCTCCCAACCGACTAGTGCAGAGACCCAGTACTTC. Protein sequence: CASSSQPTSAETQYF.

The chain joins TRBV9 to TRBJ2-6; possible D gene TRBD2, 6 bases. CDR1 is SGDLS, CDR2 YYNGEE, per germline. V lost 0 bases, J lost 1 base, and 14 bases lay in between. The CDR3 runs to 18 residues. CDR3 in amino acids: CASSVGRTGVSGANVLTF. CDR3 coding DNA: TGTGCCAGCAGCGTAGGGAGAACGGGAGTTTCTGGGGCCAACGTCCTGACTTTC.

In this sample, this clone turned up a few times. The chain employs TRBV13 and TRBJ2-7; a weak D match, TRBD1 (6 bases). Trimming cost V 3 bases and J 6 bases, with 15 bases left between them. CDR1 is PRHDT, CDR2 FYEKMQ, per germline (reference sequence). The CDR3 runs 14 residues. CDR3 sequence reads: CASSFWTAAREQYF. In DNA form, the CDR3 reads TGTGCCAGCAGCTTCTGGACAGCGGCCCGCGAGCAGTACTTC. Full variable domain (remainder filled in from reference TRBV13 and TRBJ2-7): AAGVIQSPRHLIKEKRETATLKCYPIPRHDTVYWYQQGPGQDPQFLISFYEKMQSDKGSIPDRFSAQQFSDYHSELNMSSLELGDSALYFCASSFWTAAREQYFGPGTRLTVT.

On this clone itself: Other nucleotide sequences from this sample produce the same CDR3. This chain links TRBV30 with TRBJ1-2; D not resolved. The germline gives CDR1 GTSNPN, CDR2 SVGIG (reference sequence). The V gene lost 0 bases and the J gene lost 6 bases, with 5 bases spanning the gap. The CDR3 consists of 11 residues. The DNA for the CDR3 is TGTGCCTGGAGTGTAGGAGATGGCTACACCTTC. Translation gives CAWSVGDGYTF.

V usage is TRBV10-3 and J usage is TRBJ2-7; TRBD2 matches 9 bases. V shed 5 bases, J shed 1 base, and the junction held 0 bases outside the gene matches. Germline lookup yields CDR1 ENHRY and CDR2 SYGVKD. This CDR3 has 13 residues. The CDR3: CAISLAGSYEQYF. In DNA, the CDR3 is TGTGCCATCAGTCTAGCGGGGTCCTACGAGCAGTACTTC.

The chain carries TRBV7-3 and TRBJ2-2; 11 nucleotides agree with TRBD2. CDR1 SGHTA and CDR2 FQGTGA come from the germline V gene. This CDR3 contains 16 residues. The trim removed 5 bases at V and 7 bases at J, leaving 9 bases unmatched. This CDR3 reads CASSPLAGAGVGELFF. For the CDR3, the DNA is TGTGCCAGCAGCCCACTAGCGGGAGCTGGTGTCGGGGAGCTGTTTTTT.

The CDR3 DNA is TGTGCCAGCAGCGCAGGACTAGCGGTGCCCTACGAGCAGTACTTC. The encoded protein is CASSAGLAVPYEQYF. V usage is TRBV9 and J usage is TRBJ2-7; 10 bases are shared with TRBD2. This CDR3 region has 15 residues. Looked up from germline, CDR1 is SGDLS and CDR2 is YYNGEE. V trimming: 3 bases; J trimming: 2 bases; junction bases outside the gene matches: 5.

This chain links TRBV5-1 with TRBJ2-1; 11 bases fit TRBD2. This CDR3 has 14 residues. The germline CDR1 and CDR2 sequences are SGHRS and YFSETQ. V trimming: 7 bases; J trimming: 4 bases; junction bases outside the gene matches: 4. The CDR3 DNA sequence: TGCGCCAGCGTAGCGGGAGGGGGTTACAATGAGCAGTTCTTC. Amino acid sequence: CASVAGGGYNEQFF.

The chain links TRBV5-4 to TRBJ2-7, with 8 positions matching TRBD2. CDR1 SGHNT and CDR2 YYREEE come from the germline V gene (reference sequence). The CDR3 has 13 residues. With 9 bases clipped from V and 6 bases from J, the junction kept 11 bases outside the gene matches. The CDR3 spells CATSGLGPSEQYF. CDR3 coding DNA: TGTGCCACCTCGGGACTAGGCCCTTCCGAGCAGTACTTC.